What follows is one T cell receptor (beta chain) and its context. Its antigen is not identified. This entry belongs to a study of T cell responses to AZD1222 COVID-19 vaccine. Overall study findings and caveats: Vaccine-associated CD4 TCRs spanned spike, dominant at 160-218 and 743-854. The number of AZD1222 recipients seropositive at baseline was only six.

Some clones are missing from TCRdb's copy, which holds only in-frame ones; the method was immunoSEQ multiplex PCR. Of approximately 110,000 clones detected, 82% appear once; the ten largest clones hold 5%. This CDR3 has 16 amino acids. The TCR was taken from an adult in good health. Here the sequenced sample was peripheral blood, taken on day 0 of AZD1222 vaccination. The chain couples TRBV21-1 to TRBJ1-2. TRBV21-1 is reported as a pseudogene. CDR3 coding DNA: TGTGCCAGCAGCAAGCATAAACCCTCGCGGGGCTATGGCTACACCTTC. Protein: CASSKHKPSRGYGYTF.